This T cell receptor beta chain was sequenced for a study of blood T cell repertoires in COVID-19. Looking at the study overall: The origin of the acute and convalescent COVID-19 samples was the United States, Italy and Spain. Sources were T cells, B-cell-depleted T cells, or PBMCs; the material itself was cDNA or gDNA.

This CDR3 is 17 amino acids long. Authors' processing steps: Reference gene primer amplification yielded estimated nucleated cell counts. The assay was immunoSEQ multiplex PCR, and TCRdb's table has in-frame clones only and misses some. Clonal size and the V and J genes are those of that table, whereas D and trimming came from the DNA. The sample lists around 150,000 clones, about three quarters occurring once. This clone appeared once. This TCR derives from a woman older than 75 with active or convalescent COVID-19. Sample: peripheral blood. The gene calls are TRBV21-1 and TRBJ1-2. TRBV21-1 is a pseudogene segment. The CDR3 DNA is TGTGCCAGCAGCAGGGCGGACAGGCGGGAGGTGGGCTATGGCTACACCTTC. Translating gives CASSRADRREVGYGYTF.